In this sample, the clone carrying this T cell receptor beta chain turned up many times. The data originate from a study of Graves' ophthalmopathy and Graves' hyperthyroidism. Study details: Peripheral blood was gathered at the point of initial diagnosis, before any treatment started.

The CDR3 contains 15 residues. V dropped 4 bases and J dropped 2 bases, with 11 bases sitting between them. For repertoire sequencing, the TCR beta CDR3 regions were amplified from RNA transcripts. HTBI primers were used in a first-round RT-PCR, which preceded a second-round multiplex PCR. TCRdb itself ran the multiplex PCR reads through MiXCR, one entry per CDR3 protein. The profile covers 620,000 or so distinct CDR3 sequences, with about 20% appearing a single time and approximately 6.9% taken by the ten largest. The PBMCs had their origin in about 9.7 ml of fresh peripheral blood. This TCR was sampled from a woman under 30 with stable Graves' hyperthyroidism. Some clones in this sample may be carry-over from other donors' samples. Sample: peripheral blood. The chain links TRBV12-3 or TRBV12-4 to TRBJ2-2, with D perhaps assigned TRBD1 or TRBD2 (5 bases each). The CDR3: CASSSGPLNTGELFF. CDR3 bases: TGTGCCAGCAGTTCGGGACCGCTTAACACCGGGGAGCTGTTTTTT.